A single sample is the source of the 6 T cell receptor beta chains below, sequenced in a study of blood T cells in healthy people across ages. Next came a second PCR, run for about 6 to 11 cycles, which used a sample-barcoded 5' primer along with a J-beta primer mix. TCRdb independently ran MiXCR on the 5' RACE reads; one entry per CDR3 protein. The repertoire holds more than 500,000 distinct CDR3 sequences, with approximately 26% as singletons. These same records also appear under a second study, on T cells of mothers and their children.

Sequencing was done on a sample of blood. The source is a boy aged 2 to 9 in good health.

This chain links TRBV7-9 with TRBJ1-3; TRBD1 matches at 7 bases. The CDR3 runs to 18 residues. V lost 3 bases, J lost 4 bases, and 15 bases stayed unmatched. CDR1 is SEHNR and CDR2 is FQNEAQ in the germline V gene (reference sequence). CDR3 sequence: CASSFRDSNPSPGNTIYF. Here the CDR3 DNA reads TGTGCCAGCAGCTTCCGGGACAGCAACCCCAGCCCCGGAAACACCATATATTTT.

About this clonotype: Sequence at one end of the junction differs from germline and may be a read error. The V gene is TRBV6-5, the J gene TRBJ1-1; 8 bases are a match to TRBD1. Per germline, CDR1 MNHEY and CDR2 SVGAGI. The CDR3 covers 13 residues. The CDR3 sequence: CAGRLGQGQKAFF. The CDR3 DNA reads TGTGCCGGCAGGCTAGGACAGGGTCAAAAAGCTTTCTTT.

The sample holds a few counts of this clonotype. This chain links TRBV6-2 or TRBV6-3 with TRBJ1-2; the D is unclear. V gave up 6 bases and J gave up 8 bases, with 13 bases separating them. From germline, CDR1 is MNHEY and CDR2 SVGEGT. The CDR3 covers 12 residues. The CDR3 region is CASSRLASGYTF. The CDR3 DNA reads TGTGCCAGCAGCAGGTTAGCTTCCGGCTACACCTTC.

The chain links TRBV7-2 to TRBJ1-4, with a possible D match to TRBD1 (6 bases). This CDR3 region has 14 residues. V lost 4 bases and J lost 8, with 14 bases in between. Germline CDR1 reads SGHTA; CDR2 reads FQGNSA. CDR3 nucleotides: TGTGCCAGCAGCTCCTCCGGGACAAAAGAAAAACTGTTTTTT. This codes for CASSSSGTKEKLFF.

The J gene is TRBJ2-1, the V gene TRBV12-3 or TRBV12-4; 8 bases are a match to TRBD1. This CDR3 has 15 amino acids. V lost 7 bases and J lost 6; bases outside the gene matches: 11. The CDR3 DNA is TGTGCCAGCACCACCCTCGGCCAGGGGGCCAATGAGCAGTTCTTC. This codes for CASTTLGQGANEQFF.

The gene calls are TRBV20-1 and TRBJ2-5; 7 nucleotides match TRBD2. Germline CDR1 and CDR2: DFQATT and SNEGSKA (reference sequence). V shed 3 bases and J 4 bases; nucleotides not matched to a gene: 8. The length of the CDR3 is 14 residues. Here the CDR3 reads CSASGRLASETQYF. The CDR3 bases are TGCAGTGCTAGCGGTCGACTAGCATCAGAGACCCAGTACTTC.